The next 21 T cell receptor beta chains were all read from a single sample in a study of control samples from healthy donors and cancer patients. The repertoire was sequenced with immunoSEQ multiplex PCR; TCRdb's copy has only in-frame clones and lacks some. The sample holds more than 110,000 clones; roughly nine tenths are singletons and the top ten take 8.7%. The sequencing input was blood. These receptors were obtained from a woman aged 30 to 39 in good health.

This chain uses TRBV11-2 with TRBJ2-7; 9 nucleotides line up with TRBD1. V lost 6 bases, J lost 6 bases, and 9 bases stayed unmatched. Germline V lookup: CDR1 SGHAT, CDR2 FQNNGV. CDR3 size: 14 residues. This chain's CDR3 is CASSFTGGSGEQYF. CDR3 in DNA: TGTGCCAGCAGTTTTACAGGGGGCTCCGGCGAGCAGTACTTC. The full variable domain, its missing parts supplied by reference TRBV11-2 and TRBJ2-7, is EAGVAQSPRYKIIEKRQSVAFWCNPISGHATLYWYQQILGQGPKLLIQFQNNGVVDDSQLPKDRFSAERLKGVDSTLKIQPAKLEDSAVYLCASSFTGGSGEQYFGPGTRLTVT.

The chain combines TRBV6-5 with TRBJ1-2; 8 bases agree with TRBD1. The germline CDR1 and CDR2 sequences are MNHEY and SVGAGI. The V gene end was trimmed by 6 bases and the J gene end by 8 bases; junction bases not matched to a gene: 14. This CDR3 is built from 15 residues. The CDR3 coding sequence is TGTGCCAGCAGCCAAACCACTCAGGGGGCCGGCGGCTACACCTTC. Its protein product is CASSQTTQGAGGYTF.

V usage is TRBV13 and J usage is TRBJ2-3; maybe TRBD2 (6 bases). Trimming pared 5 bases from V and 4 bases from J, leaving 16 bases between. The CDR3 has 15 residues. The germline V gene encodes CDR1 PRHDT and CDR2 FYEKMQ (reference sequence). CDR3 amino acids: CASSRREFRPDTQYF. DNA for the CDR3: TGTGCCAGCAGCCGTCGGGAGTTCCGGCCAGATACGCAGTATTTT.

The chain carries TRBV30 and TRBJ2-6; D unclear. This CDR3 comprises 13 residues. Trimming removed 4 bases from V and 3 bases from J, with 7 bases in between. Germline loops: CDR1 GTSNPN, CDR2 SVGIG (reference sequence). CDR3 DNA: TGTGCCTGGACCCGGAGTGGGGCCAACGTCCTGACTTTC. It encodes CAWTRSGANVLTF.

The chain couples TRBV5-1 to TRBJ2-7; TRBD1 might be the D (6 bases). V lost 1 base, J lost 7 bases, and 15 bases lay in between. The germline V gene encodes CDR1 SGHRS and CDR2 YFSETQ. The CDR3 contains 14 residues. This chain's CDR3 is CASSLSGDGGEQYF. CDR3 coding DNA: TGCGCCAGCAGCTTGTCAGGGGACGGCGGGGAGCAGTACTTC. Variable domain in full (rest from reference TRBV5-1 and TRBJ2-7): KAGVTQTPRYLIKTRGQQVTLSCSPISGHRSVSWYQQTPGQGLQFLFEYFSETQRNKGNFPGRFSGRQFSNSRSEMNVSTLELGDSALYLCASSLSGDGGEQYFGPGTRLTVT.

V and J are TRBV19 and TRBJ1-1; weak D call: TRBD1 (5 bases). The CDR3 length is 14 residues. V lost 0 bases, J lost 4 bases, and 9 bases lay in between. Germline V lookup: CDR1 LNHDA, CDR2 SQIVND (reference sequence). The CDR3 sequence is CASSIDGGSTEAFF. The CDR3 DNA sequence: TGTGCCAGTAGTATAGATGGGGGATCCACTGAAGCTTTCTTT.

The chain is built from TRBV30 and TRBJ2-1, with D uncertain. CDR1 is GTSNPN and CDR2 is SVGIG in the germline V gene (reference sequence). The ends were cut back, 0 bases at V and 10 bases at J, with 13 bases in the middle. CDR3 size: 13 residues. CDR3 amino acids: CAWSVQWRWEQFF. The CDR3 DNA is TGTGCCTGGAGTGTACAATGGCGATGGGAGCAGTTCTTC.

CDR3 coding DNA: TGTGCCAGCTCATGGCAGGGGGATGAAAAACTGTTTTTT. Its translation: CASSWQGDEKLFF. V and J are TRBV18 and TRBJ1-4; TRBD1 matches at 7 bases. Germline CDR1 KGHSH, CDR2 LQKENI. J lost 6 bases, V lost 5 bases, and 3 bases had no gene match. The CDR3 has 13 residues.

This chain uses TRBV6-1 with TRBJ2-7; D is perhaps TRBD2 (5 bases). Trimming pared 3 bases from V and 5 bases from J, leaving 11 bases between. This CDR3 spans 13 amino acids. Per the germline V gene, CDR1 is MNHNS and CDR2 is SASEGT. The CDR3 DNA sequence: TGTGCCAGCAGTGAGGAACTAGGAGACGAGCAGTACTTC. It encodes CASSEELGDEQYF.

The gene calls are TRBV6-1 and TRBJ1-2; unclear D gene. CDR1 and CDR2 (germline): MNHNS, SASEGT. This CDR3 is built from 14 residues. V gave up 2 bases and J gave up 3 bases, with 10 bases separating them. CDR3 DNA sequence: TGTGCCAGCAGTGAAATGTTAGGGTACTATGGCTACACCTTC. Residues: CASSEMLGYYGYTF.

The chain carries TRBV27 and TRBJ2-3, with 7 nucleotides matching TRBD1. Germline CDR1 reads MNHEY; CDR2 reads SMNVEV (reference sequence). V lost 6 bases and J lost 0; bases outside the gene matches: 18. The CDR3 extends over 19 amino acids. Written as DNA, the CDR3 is TGTGCCAGCAGACTTAGGACAGGACCTACATTCTCTAGCACAGATACGCAGTATTTT. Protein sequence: CASRLRTGPTFSSTDTQYF.

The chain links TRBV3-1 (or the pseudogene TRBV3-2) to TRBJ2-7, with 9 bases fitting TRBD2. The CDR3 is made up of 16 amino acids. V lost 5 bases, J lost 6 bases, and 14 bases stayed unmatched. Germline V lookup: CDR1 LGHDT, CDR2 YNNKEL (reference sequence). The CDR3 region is CASSNAGLASTGEQYF. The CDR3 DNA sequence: TGTGCCAGCAGCAACGCGGGACTAGCTTCCACGGGCGAGCAGTACTTC.

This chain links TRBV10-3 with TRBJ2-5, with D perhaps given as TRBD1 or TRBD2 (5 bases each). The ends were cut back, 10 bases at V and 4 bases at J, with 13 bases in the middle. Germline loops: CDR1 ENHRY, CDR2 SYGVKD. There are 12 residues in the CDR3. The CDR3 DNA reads TGTGCCAGTAAACAGGCGGGAGAGACCCAGTACTTC. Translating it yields CASKQAGETQYF.

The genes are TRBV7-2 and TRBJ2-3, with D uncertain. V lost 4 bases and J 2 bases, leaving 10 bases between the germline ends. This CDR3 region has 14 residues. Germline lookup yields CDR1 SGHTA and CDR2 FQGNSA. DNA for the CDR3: TGTGCCAGCAGCTCCATGCGGAACACAGATACGCAGTATTTT. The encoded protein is CASSSMRNTDTQYF.

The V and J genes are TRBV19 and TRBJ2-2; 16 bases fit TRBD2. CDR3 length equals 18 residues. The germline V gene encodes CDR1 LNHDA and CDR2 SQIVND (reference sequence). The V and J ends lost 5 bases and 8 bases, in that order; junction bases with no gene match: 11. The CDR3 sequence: CASSLQGTSGRGRGELFF. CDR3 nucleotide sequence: TGTGCCAGTAGTCTCCAGGGGACTAGCGGGAGGGGAAGAGGGGAGCTGTTTTTT.

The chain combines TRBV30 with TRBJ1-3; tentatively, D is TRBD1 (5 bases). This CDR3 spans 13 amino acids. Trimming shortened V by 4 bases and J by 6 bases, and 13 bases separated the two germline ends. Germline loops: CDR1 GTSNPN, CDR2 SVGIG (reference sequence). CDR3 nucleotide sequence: TGTGCCTGGACTGTCGGGACTCCAAACACCATATATTTT. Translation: CAWTVGTPNTIYF. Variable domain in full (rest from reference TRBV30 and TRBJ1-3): SQTIHQWPATLVQPVGSPLSLECTVEGTSNPNLYWYRQAAGRGLQLLFYSVGIGQISSEVPQNLSASRPQDRQFILSSKKLLLSDSGFYLCAWTVGTPNTIYFGEGSWLTVV.

The DNA of the CDR3 is TGTGCCAGCAGCTTCTCCAGCGGGGAACGCTACGAGCAGTACTTC. It codes for CASSFSSGERYEQYF. The chain is built from TRBV5-5 and TRBJ2-7; 7 bases fit TRBD2. The J segment lost 3 bases and the V segment lost 2 bases, leaving 8 bases of the junction unmatched. Germline V gene sequence: CDR1 SGHKS, CDR2 YYEKEE (reference sequence). This CDR3 has 15 amino acids.

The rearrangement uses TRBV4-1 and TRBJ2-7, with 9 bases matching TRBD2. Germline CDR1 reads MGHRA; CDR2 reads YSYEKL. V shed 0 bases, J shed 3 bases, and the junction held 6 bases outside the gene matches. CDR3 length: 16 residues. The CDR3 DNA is TGCGCCAGCAGCCAAGACGGTAGCGGGGGAATCTACGAGCAGTACTTC. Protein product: CASSQDGSGGIYEQYF.

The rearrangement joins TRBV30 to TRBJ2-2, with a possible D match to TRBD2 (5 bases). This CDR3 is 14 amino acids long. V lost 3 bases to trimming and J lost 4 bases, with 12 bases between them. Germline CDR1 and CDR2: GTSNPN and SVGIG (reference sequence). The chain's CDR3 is CAWRLGAGTGELFF. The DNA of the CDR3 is TGTGCCTGGAGACTAGGTGCGGGCACCGGGGAGCTGTTTTTT. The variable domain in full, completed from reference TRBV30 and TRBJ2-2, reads SQTIHQWPATLVQPVGSPLSLECTVEGTSNPNLYWYRQAAGRGLQLLFYSVGIGQISSEVPQNLSASRPQDRQFILSSKKLLLSDSGFYLCAWRLGAGTGELFFGEGSRLTVL.

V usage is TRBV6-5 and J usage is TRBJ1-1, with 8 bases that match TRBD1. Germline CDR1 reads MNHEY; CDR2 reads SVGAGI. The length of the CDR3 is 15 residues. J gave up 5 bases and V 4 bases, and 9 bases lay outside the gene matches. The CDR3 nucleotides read TGTGCCAGCAGTTCTTATGGACAGGGAAAGACTGAAGCTTTCTTT. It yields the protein CASSSYGQGKTEAFF.

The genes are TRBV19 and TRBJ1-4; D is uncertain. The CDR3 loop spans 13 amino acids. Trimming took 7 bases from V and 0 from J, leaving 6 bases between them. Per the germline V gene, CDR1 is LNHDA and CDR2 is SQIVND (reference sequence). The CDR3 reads CASNRATNEKLFF. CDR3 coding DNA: TGTGCCAGTAATCGTGCAACTAATGAAAAACTGTTTTTT.